Listed below are T cell receptor beta chains from one sample, sequenced in a study of T cell repertoires in cytomegalovirus infection. TCRdb called the reads again in MiXCR, with one record for every CDR3 protein. The sample has about a million distinct CDR3 sequences, roughly a third seen once. Which antigens these TCRs recognize remains unknown. The sample here was cultured CD8+ T cells from PBMCs, taken from culture after CMV antigen stimulation. Receptors were obtained from a human donor in good health (CMV status not recorded). Some clones in this sample may be carry-over from other donors' samples. The CDR3 runs from the conserved cysteine through the conserved F or W. D genes are given only for firm matches. For some rows the clone size is stated as once, few or many, or as a class when expanded; others skip it.

abundance	v_gene	j_gene	d_gene	CDR3aa	CDR3nt
many	TRBV2	TRBJ1-5	TRBD1	CASSEDRPNQPQHF	TGTGCCAGCAGTGAGGACAGGCCTAATCAGCCCCAGCATTTT
NA	TRBV15	TRBJ2-1	NA	CATSRDLWGVRGGLSNEQFF	TGTGCCACCAGCAGAGATTTGTGGGGGGTGAGGGGGGGCCTCTCCAATGAGCAGTTCTTC
NA	TRBV7-6	TRBJ2-7	TRBD2	CASSTSGGIYEQYF	TGTGCCAGTTCGACTAGCGGGGGAATCTACGAGCAGTACTTC
NA	TRBV15	TRBJ2-5	TRBD2	CATSREYSGGAETQYF	TGTGCCACCAGCAGAGAATATAGCGGGGGGGCCGAGACCCAGTACTTC
NA	TRBV28	TRBJ2-5	TRBD2	CASSPSSGGKTQYF	TGTGCCAGCAGCCCCTCTAGCGGGGGAAAGACCCAGTACTTC
many	TRBV7-3	TRBJ1-1	TRBD1	CASSQGTGDTEAFF	TGTGCCAGCAGCCAGGGGACAGGGGATACTGAAGCTTTCTTT
few	TRBV19	TRBJ1-5	NA	CASMRSYSNQPQHF	TGTGCCAGTATGCGGAGTTATAGCAATCAGCCCCAGCATTTT
few	TRBV28	TRBJ1-2	TRBD1	CASSFDRGGLVYGYTF	TGTGCCAGCAGTTTCGACAGGGGTGGTCTAGTGTATGGCTACACCTTC
few	TRBV27	TRBJ1-2	TRBD1	CASSGQGGNYGYTF	TGTGCCAGCAGCGGACAGGGGGGAAACTATGGCTACACCTTC
NA	TRBV12-3/TRBV12-4	TRBJ1-1	NA	CASSVTESTEAFF	TGTGCCAGCAGTGTTACAGAAAGCACTGAAGCTTTCTTT
few	TRBV6-9	TRBJ2-7	TRBD2	CASPPSGVEQYF	TGTGCCAGCCCCCCCAGCGGGGTCGAGCAGTACTTC
NA	TRBV6-1	TRBJ2-2	TRBD1	CASSMIQGDTGELFF	TGTGCCAGCAGCATGATACAGGGGGACACCGGGGAGCTGTTTTTT
NA	TRBV6-5	TRBJ2-5	NA	CASSYRGGSTQYF	TGTGCCAGCAGTTACAGGGGGGGGTCGACCCAGTACTTC
many	TRBV7-8	TRBJ1-1	NA	CASSLSATEAFF	TGTGCCAGCAGCTTATCGGCCACTGAAGCTTTCTTT
few	TRBV2	TRBJ2-3	TRBD2	CASSPRTSPDTQYF	TGTGCCAGCAGTCCCCGGACTAGCCCAGATACGCAGTATTTT
few	TRBV7-8	TRBJ2-1	NA	CASSLRGTSYNEQFF	TGTGCCAGCAGCTTGCGGGGGACATCCTACAATGAGCAGTTCTTC
NA	TRBV20-1	TRBJ1-4	NA	CSARGVFSRTTNEKLFF	TGCAGTGCCCGAGGGGTGTTTTCCCGTACAACTAATGAAAAACTGTTTTTT
NA	TRBV2	TRBJ1-1	TRBD1	CATETGVNTEAFF	TGTGCCACCGAGACAGGGGTCAACACTGAAGCTTTCTTT
few	TRBV27	TRBJ1-5	TRBD1	CASRIQGGDQPQHF	TGTGCCAGCAGGATCCAGGGGGGTGATCAGCCCCAGCATTTT
few	TRBV27	TRBJ2-5	NA	CASSFVGRETQYF	TGTGCCAGCAGTTTTGTGGGGCGGGAGACCCAGTACTTC
many	TRBV6-6	TRBJ1-1	NA	CASSPNSNTEAFF	TGTGCCAGCAGCCCCAACTCGAACACTGAAGCTTTCTTT
NA	TRBV7-9	TRBJ2-5	NA	CASSFRLGAREAQYF	TGTGCTAGCAGCTTCAGACTAGGGGCAAGAGAGGCCCAGTACTTC
NA	TRBV2	TRBJ1-3	NA	CAAEVETRGNTIYF	TGTGCCGCCGAGGTAGAGACCAGGGGAAACACCATATATTTT
NA	TRBV15	TRBJ2-1	NA	CATSSKRVYNEQFF	TGTGCCACCAGCAGTAAAAGGGTATACAATGAGCAGTTCTTC
few	TRBV27	TRBJ2-4	NA	CASSPTRGYIQYF	TGTGCCAGCAGCCCGACTCGGGGGTACATTCAGTACTTC
many	TRBV7-2	TRBJ1-2	TRBD1	CASSLVGQGLGGYTF	TGTGCCAGCAGCTTAGTTGGACAGGGCCTTGGGGGCTACACCTTC
NA	TRBV7-6	TRBJ2-3	NA	CASQLLGPTDTQYF	TGTGCCAGTCAGCTGTTGGGCCCCACAGATACGCAGTATTTT
few	TRBV20-1	TRBJ1-1	NA	CSARDSLNTEAFF	TGCAGTGCTAGAGACAGCCTGAACACTGAAGCTTTCTTT
NA	TRBV12-3/TRBV12-4	TRBJ2-7	TRBD2	CASSPGLAGGEQYF	TGTGCCAGCAGTCCGGGACTAGCGGGGGGCGAGCAGTACTTC
NA	TRBV2	TRBJ2-7	NA	CASKVDGGGGEQYF	TGTGCCAGCAAAGTGGACGGGGGAGGAGGCGAGCAGTACTTC
NA	TRBV12-3/TRBV12-4	TRBJ2-1	TRBD1	CASNQGQGIYNEQFF	TGTGCCAGCAACCAGGGACAGGGGATTTACAATGAGCAGTTCTTC
few	TRBV11-2	TRBJ2-5	TRBD2	CASSRGLAGGQETQYF	TGTGCCAGCAGCAGGGGACTAGCGGGGGGGCAAGAGACCCAGTACTTC
few	TRBV7-2	TRBJ1-2	NA	CASSLKQITF	TGTGCCAGCAGCTTAAAACAGATCACCTTC
few	TRBV7-9	TRBJ2-3	TRBD2	CASSIGLAGALTDTQYF	TGTGCCAGCAGCATCGGACTAGCGGGGGCCCTCACAGATACGCAGTATTTT
NA	TRBV27	TRBJ1-1	NA	CAALRVQMNTEAFF	TGTGCCGCACTACGGGTCCAAATGAACACTGAAGCTTTCTTT
once	TRBV20-1	TRBJ2-1	TRBD1	CSAGNRGNEQFF	TGCAGTGCTGGCAACAGGGGAAATGAGCAGTTCTTC
NA	TRBV2	TRBJ1-1	TRBD1	CASSFSHGTGYFEAFF	TGTGCCAGCAGTTTCAGCCACGGGACAGGGTATTTTGAAGCTTTCTTT
NA	TRBV19	TRBJ2-2	NA	CASSIFHGLGFAGELFF	TGTGCCAGTAGTATATTTCACGGATTGGGGTTCGCCGGGGAGCTGTTTTTT
NA	TRBV9	TRBJ2-2	NA	CASSPMEAGELFF	TGTGCCAGCAGCCCCATGGAGGCCGGGGAGCTGTTTTTT